This T cell receptor beta chain was sequenced for a study of synovial regulatory T cells in juvenile arthritis. Study observations and caveats: TCR diversity was lower in inflammation-associated blood Treg cells than in other blood Treg cells.

Repertoires were generated with immunoSEQ multiplex PCR, while TCRdb's copy carries only in-frame clones and drops some. Recorded for this sample: 900 to 1,000 clones. By frequency, this clone is medium-sized (0.01 to 0.1%). The antigen is unknown. The CDR3 extends over 17 amino acids. This entry has no DNA. Germline V lookup: CDR1 SEHNR, CDR2 FQNEAQ (reference sequence). The sample taken for sequencing was Treg cells from blood. Indicated subset: HLA-DR+ inflammation-associated blood Treg cells. The clonotype was recovered from a donor younger than 30 with juvenile idiopathic arthritis. The chain links TRBV7-9 to TRBJ2-3; there is no DNA to check the TCRdb D call of TRBD2. CDR3 region: CASSLSSGRAFPDTQYF.